The 5 T cell receptor beta chains below all came from one sample that was sequenced in a study of cytomegalovirus exposure and HLA in healthy donors. PCR primers comprised 60 Vbeta and 13 Jbeta primers. Clones were read by immunoSEQ multiplex PCR, and TCRdb kept only the in-frame ones, dropping some. The sample has under 150,000 clones; about four fifths are singletons. The sample comprised PBMCs. Receptors originate from a woman aged 40 to 50 in good health and CMV-seronegative.

This clone was found once. The chain uses TRBV7-9 and TRBJ1-1, with TRBD1 identical over 7 bases. This CDR3 is 19 amino acids long. The germline CDR1 and CDR2 sequences are SEHNR and FQNEAQ (reference sequence). The junction had 21 bases not matched to a gene; V was cut back by 7 bases and J by 1 base. In DNA form, the CDR3 reads TGTGCCAGCATCTACGCCTCAGGGGGAAGGGTTAGACCGAACACTGAAGCTTTCTTT. Protein product: CASIYASGGRVRPNTEAFF. Full variable domain (outside the CDR3, taken from reference TRBV7-9 and TRBJ1-1): DTGVSQNPRHKITKRGQNVTFRCDPISEHNRLYWYRQTLGQGPEFLTYFQNEAQLEKSRLLSDRFSAERPKGSFSTLEIQRTEQGDSAMYLCASIYASGGRVRPNTEAFFGQGTRLTVV.

The chain employs TRBV5-1 and TRBJ2-7, with 10 bases matching TRBD1. The length of the CDR3 is 14 residues. Germline-derived CDR1 and CDR2 are SGHRS and YFSETQ. V was clipped by 9 bases and J by 2 bases; unmatched bases: 8. The DNA of the CDR3 is TGCGCCACCTTTATCGGGACAGGGGCCTACGAGCAGTACTTC. Translating gives CATFIGTGAYEQYF.

J is TRBJ2-5 and V is TRBV2; D not certain. The V gene lost 7 bases and the J gene lost 5 bases, with 11 bases spanning the gap. Per germline, CDR1 SNHLY and CDR2 FYNNEI. The CDR3 extends over 12 amino acids. The CDR3 region has the DNA TGTGCCAGCATTCCAGTGGTGGAGACCCAGTACTTC. Its protein is CASIPVVETQYF.

The chain is built from TRBV5-1 and TRBJ1-3; TRBD1 is a possible D gene (5 bases). There are 15 residues in the CDR3. V lost 6 bases and J lost 0, with 13 bases in between. Looked up from germline, CDR1 is SGHRS and CDR2 is YFSETQ. As DNA, the CDR3 is TGCGCCAGCACCCTGGGGGGGAGCTCTGGAAACACCATATATTTT. Translating it yields CASTLGGSSGNTIYF.

V and J are TRBV19 and TRBJ2-1; 9 nucleotides line up with TRBD1. This CDR3 has 13 amino acids. CDR1 LNHDA and CDR2 SQIVND come from the germline V gene (reference sequence). Trimming removed 5 bases from V and 7 bases from J; junction bases left unmatched: 3. The CDR3 is CASSGTGRNEQFF. The DNA of the CDR3 is TGTGCCAGTAGTGGGACAGGGAGAAATGAGCAGTTCTTC.